This T cell receptor beta chain was captured by sequencing in a study of somatic mutations in cytotoxic T cells in rheumatoid arthritis. Study-wide results and caveats: Rheumatoid arthritis patients were compared with age-matched healthy controls, and their CD8+ T-cell clonality did not differ significantly. The slightly lower representation of TRBV07 among rheumatoid arthritis patients did not undergo correction for multiple comparisons. Of about 60 patients, several had a largest CD8+ clone that exceeded 20% of CD8+ cells.

Remarks on this clone: Its specificity is not known.

J was trimmed by 7 bases and V by 6 bases; bases with no gene match: 6. Germline V gene sequence: CDR1 MNHEY, CDR2 SMNVEV (reference sequence). This CDR3 contains 14 residues. Purity of the CD4+ and CD8+ cells, isolated by positive magnetic bead selection, was checked by flow cytometry. This table comes from immunoSEQ multiplex PCR, and its TCRdb copy is limited to in-frame clones, with some not included. The sample includes over 15,000 clones, around four fifths of them seen just once. The V and J genes are TRBV27 and TRBJ2-7; 13 bases line up with TRBD2. The TCR comes from an adult with rheumatoid arthritis. Material: CD8+ T cells sorted from blood. CDR3 sequence: CASSPGLAGFEQYF. The CDR3 region has the DNA TGTGCCAGCAGCCCGGGACTAGCGGGGTTTGAGCAGTACTTC.